This entry concerns a single T cell receptor beta chain. Its antigen is unidentified. This record belongs to a study of cytomegalovirus exposure and HLA in healthy donors. Notes on the study in general: With later analysis, a missense DCLRE1C variant became linked to TCR beta V- and J-gene trimming. Earlier analysis looked at TCR beta V segments, and most were productive about 90% or about 30% of the time.

The germline V gene encodes CDR1 MDHEN and CDR2 SYDVKM. J lost 7 bases, V lost 2 bases, and 5 bases had no gene match. CDR3 size: 14 residues. The PCR made use of 60 Vbeta and 13 Jbeta primers. This table comes from immunoSEQ multiplex PCR, and its TCRdb copy is limited to in-frame clones, with some not included. The table shows about 160,000 clones, with about 73% occurring only once. The specimen was PBMCs. This clonotype was sampled from a woman in her thirties or forties in good health and CMV-seronegative. V gene TRBV28 combines with J gene TRBJ1-5; TRBD1 matches at 7 bases. In DNA, the CDR3 is TGTGCCAGCAGTTTAACGACAGGGTTCCAGCCCCAGCATTTT. It yields the protein CASSLTTGFQPQHF.